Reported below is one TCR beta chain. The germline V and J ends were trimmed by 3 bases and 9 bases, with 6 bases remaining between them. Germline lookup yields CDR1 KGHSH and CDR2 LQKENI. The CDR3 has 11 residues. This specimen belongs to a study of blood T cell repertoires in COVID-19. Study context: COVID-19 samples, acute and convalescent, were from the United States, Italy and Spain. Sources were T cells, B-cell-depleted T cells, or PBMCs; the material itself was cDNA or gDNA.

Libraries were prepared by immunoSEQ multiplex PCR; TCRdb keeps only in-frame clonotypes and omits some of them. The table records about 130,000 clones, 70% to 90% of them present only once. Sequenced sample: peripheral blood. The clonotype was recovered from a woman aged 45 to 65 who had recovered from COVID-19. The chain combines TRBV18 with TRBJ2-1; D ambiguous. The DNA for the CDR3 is TGTGCCAGCTCACCCCGCGGTGAGCAGTTCTTC. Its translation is CASSPRGEQFF.